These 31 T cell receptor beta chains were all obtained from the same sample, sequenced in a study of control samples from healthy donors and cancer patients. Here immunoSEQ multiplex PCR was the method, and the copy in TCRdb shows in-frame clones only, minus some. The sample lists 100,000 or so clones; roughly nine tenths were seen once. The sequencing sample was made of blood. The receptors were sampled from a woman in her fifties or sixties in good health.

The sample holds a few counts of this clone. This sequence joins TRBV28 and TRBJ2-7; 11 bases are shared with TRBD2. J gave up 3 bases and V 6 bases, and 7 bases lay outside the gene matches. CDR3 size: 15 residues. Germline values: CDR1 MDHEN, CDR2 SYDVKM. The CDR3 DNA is TGTGCCAGCAGCTCCGGGACTAGCGGTGACTACGAGCAGTACGTC. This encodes CASSSGTSGDYEQYV.

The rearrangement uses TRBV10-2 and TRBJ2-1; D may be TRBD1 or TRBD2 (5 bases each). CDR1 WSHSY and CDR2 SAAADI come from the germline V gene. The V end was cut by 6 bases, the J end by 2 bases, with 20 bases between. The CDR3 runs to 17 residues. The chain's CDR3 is CASRAAIPLGAYNEQFF. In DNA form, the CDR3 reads TGCGCCAGCAGGGCAGCTATCCCCCTGGGGGCCTACAATGAGCAGTTCTTC.

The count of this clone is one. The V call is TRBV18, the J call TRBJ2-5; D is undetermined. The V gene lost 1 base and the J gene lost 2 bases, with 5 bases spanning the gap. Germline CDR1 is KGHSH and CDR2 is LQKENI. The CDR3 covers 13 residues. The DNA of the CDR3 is TGTGCCAGCTCACCACAGGATCAAGAGACCCAGTACTTC. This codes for CASSPQDQETQYF.

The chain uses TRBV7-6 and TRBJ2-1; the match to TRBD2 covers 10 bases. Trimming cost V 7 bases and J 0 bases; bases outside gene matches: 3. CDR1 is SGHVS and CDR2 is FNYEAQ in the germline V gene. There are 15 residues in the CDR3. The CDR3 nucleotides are TGTGCCAGCATGGCTAGCGGGAGCTCCTACAATGAGCAGTTCTTC. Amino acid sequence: CASMASGSSYNEQFF.

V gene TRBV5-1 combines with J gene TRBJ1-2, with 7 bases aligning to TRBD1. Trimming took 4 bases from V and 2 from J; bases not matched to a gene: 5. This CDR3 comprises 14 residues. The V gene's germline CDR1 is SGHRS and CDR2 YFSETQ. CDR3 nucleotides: TGCGCCAGCAGCAACGGACAGGCGAACTATGGCTACACCTTC. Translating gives CASSNGQANYGYTF.

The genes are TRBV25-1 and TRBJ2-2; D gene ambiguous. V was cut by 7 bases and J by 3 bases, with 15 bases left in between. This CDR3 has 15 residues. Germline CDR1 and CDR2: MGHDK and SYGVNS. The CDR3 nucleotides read TGTGCCAGCACCCCCCCGAGCAGAGACACCGGGGAGCTGTTTTTT. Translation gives CASTPPSRDTGELFF.

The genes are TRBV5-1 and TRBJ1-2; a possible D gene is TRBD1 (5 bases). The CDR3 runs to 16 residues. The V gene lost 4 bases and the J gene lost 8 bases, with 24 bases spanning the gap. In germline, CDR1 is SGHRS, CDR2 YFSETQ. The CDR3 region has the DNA TGCGCCAGCAGCCCCTCAGCCCCCGTCAGGACAAAAGGCTACACCTTC. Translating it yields CASSPSAPVRTKGYTF.

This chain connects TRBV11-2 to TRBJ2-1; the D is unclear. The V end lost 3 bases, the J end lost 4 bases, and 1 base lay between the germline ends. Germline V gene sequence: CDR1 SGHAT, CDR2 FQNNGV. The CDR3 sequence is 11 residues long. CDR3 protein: CASSFYNEQFF. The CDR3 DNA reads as TGTGCCAGCAGCTTTTACAATGAGCAGTTCTTC. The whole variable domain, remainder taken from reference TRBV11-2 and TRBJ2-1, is EAGVAQSPRYKIIEKRQSVAFWCNPISGHATLYWYQQILGQGPKLLIQFQNNGVVDDSQLPKDRFSAERLKGVDSTLKIQPAKLEDSAVYLCASSFYNEQFFGPGTRLTVL.

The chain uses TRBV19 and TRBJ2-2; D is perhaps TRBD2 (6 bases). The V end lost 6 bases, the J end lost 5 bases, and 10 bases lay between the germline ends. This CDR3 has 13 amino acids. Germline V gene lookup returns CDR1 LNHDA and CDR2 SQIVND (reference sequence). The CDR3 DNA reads TGTGCCAGTAGCGGGGGACCAACCGGGGAGCTGTTTTTT. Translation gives CASSGGPTGELFF. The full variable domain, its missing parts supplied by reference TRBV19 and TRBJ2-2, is DGGITQSPKYLFRKEGQNVTLSCEQNLNHDAMYWYRQDPGQGLRLIYYSQIVNDFQKGDIAEGYSVSREKKESFPLTVTSAQKNPTAFYLCASSGGPTGELFFGEGSRLTVL.

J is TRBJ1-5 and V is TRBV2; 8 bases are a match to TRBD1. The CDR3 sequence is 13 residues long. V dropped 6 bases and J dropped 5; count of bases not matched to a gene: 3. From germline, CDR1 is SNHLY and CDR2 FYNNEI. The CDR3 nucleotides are TGTGCCAGCAGGGGGACAGGACATCAGCCCCAGCATTTT. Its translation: CASRGTGHQPQHF.

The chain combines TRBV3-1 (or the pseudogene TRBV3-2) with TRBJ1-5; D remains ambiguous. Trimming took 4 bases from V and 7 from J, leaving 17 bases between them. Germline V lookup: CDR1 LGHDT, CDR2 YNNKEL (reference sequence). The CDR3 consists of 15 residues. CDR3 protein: CASSPVRPMSQPQHF. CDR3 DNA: TGTGCCAGCAGCCCGGTTCGGCCCATGAGCCAGCCCCAGCATTTT.

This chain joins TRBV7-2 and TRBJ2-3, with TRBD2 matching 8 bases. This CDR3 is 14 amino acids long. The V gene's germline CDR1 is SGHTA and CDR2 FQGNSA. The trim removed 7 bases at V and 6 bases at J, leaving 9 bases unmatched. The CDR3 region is CASTGGGSRDTQYF. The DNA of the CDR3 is TGTGCCAGCACCGGGGGGGGAAGTAGGGATACGCAGTATTTT.

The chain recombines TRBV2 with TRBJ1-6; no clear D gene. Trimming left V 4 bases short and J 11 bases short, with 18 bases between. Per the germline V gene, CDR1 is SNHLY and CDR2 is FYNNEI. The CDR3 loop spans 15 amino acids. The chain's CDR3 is CASSATPGTPAPLHF. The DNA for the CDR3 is TGTGCCAGCAGTGCAACACCGGGAACACCTGCACCCCTCCACTTT.

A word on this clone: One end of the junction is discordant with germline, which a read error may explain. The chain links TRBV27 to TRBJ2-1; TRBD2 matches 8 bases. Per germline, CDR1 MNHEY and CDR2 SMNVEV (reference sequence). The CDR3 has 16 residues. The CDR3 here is CASRLAGGLSYNEQFF. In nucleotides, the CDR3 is TGTGCCAGCCGTTTGGCGGGAGGACTCTCCTACAATGAGCAGTTCTTC.

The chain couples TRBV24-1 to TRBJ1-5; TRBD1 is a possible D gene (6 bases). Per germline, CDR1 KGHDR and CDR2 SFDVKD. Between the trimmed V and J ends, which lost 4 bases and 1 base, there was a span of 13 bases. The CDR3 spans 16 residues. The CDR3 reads CATSDGGRGSNQPQHF. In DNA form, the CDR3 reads TGTGCCACCAGTGACGGGGGAAGGGGGAGCAATCAGCCCCAGCATTTT.

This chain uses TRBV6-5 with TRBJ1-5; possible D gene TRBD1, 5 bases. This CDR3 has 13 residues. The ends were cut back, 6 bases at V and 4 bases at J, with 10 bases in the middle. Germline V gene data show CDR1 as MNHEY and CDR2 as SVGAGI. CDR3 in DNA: TGTGCCAGCAGCCGGGACGGGAATCAGCCCCAGCATTTT. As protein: CASSRDGNQPQHF.

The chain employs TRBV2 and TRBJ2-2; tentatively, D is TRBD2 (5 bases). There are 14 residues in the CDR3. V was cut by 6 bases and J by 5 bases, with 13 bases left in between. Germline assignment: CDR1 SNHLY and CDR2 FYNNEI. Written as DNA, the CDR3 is TGTGCCAGCAGGAGGACCGGGGTTACCGGGGAGCTGTTTTTT. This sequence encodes CASRRTGVTGELFF.

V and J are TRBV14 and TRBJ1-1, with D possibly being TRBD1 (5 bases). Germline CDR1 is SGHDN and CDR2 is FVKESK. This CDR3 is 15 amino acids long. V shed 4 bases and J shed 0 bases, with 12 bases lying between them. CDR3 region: CASSLQGALNTEAFF. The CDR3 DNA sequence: TGTGCCAGCAGCCTCCAGGGCGCCTTGAACACTGAAGCTTTCTTT.

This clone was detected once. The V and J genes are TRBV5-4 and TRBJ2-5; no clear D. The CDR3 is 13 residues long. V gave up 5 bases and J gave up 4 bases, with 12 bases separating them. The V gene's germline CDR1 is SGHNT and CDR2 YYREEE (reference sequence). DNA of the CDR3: TGTGCCAGCAGACGAGAGTCAGGAGAGACCCAGTACTTC. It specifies CASRRESGETQYF.

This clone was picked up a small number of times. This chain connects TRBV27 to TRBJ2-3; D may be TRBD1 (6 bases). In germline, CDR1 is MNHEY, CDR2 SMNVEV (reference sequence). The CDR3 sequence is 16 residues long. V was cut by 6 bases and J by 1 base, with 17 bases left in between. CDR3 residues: CASRGAYGRGTDTQYF. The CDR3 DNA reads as TGTGCCAGCAGGGGGGCGTACGGTAGGGGCACAGATACGCAGTATTTT.

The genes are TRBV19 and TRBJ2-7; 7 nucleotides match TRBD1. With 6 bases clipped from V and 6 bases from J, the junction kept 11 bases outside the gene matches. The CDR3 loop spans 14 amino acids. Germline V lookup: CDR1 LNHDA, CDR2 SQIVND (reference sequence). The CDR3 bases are TGTGCCAGTAGCCCTACAGGGGTTGGGGTCGAGCAGTACTTC. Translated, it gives CASSPTGVGVEQYF.

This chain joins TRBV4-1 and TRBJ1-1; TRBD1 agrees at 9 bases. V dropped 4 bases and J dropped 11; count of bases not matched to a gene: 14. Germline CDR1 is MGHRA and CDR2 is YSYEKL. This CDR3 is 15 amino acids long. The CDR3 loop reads CASSRRQGVGVGAFF. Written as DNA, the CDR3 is TGCGCCAGCAGCCGTAGACAGGGGGTCGGGGTAGGGGCTTTCTTT.

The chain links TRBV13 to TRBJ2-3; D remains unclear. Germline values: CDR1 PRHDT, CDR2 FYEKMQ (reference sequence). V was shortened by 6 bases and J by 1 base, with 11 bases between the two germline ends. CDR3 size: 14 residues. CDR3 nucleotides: TGTGCCAGCAGGAAAGCGACGGGCACAGATACGCAGTATTTT. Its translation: CASRKATGTDTQYF.

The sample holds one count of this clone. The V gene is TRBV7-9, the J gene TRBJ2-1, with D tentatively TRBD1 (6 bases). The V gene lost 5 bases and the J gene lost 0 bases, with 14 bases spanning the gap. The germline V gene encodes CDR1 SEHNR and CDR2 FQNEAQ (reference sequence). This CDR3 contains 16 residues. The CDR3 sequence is CASSIGQGISYNEQFF. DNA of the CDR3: TGTGCCAGCAGCATTGGCCAGGGGATCTCCTACAATGAGCAGTTCTTC.

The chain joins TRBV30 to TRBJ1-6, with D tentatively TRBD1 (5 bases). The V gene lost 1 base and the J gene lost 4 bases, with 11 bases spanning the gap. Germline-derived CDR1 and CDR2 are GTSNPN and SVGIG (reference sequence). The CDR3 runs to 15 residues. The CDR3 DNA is TGTGCCTGGAGTGCGCGGACACGGTATAATTCACCCCTCCACTTT. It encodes CAWSARTRYNSPLHF.

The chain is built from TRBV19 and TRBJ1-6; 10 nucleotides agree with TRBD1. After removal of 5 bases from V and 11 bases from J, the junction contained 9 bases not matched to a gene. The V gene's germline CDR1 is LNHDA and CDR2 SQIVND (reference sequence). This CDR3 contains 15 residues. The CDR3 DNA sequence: TGTGCCAGTAGTCCACAGACAGGGGGCGGGACACCCCTCCACTTT. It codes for CASSPQTGGGTPLHF.

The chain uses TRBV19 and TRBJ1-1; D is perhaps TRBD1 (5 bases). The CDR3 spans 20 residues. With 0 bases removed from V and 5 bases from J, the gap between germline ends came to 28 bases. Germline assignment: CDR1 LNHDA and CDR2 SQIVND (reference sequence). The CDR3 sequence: CASSIDPVEASRDGPTEAFF. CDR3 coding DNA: TGTGCCAGTAGTATAGACCCAGTTGAAGCGAGTCGGGACGGGCCGACTGAAGCTTTCTTT.

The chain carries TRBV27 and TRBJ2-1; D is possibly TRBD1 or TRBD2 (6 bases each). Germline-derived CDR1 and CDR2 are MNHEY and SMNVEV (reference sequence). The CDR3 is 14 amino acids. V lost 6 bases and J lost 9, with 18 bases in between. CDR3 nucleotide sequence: TGTGCCAGCAGATGGGGGGCGGGAATGAGTGAGCAGTTCTTC. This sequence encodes CASRWGAGMSEQFF.

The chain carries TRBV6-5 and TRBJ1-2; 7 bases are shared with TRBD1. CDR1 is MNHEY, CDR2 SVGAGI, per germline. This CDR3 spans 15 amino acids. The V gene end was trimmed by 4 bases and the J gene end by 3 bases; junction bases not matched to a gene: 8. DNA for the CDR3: TGTGCCAGCAGTTCGGCGGGAGGGGGCCACTATGGCTACACCTTC. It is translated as CASSSAGGGHYGYTF.

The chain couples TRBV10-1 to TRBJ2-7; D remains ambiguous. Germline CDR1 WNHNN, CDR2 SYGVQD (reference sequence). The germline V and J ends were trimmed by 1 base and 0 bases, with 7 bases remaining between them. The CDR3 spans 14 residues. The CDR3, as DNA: TGCGCCAGCAGTGAGTGGCCGCTCTCCTACGAGCAGTACTTC. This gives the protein CASSEWPLSYEQYF.

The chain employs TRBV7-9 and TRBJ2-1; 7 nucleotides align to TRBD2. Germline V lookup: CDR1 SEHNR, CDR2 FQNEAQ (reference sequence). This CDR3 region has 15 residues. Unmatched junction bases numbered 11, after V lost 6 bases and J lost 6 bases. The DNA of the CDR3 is TGTGCCAGCAGGCCCCGGGGGAGGGAGACCAATGAGCAGTTCTTC. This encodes CASRPRGRETNEQFF.